What follows are 5 T cell receptor beta chains derived from one specimen sequenced in a study of T cells in localized non-small cell lung cancer. The method was immunoSEQ multiplex PCR; TCRdb's version includes in-frame clones alone and lacks a portion of them. The profile shows 1,300 or so clones, 20% to 25% of them singletons. The sample in question was normal lung tissue next to the tumor, obtained before any cancer treatment. These receptor sequences come from a woman aged 40-69 years with stage I lung adenocarcinoma.

The V gene is TRBV14, the J gene TRBJ1-4; a weak D match, TRBD1 (6 bases). CDR3 length equals 14 residues. Germline CDR1 reads SGHDN; CDR2 reads FVKESK. Trimming took off 0 bases at V and 17 bases at J, with 19 bases between the two ends. CDR3 DNA sequence: TGTGCCAGCAGCCAAGATCAGGGGCCGTCCAGAGTTTTTTTT. It translates to CASSQDQGPSRVFF.

The chain carries TRBV29-1 and TRBJ2-1; TRBD2 agrees at 10 bases. This CDR3 spans 14 amino acids. Germline lookup yields CDR1 SQVTM and CDR2 ANQGSEA. V gave up 7 bases and J gave up 6 bases; unmatched junction bases: 9. The CDR3 protein is CSARLAGGLNEQFF. CDR3 DNA: TGCAGCGCTAGATTAGCGGGAGGACTCAATGAGCAGTTCTTC.

The chain links TRBV19 to TRBJ2-2; weak D call: TRBD2 (5 bases). Trimming shortened V by 11 bases and J by 0 bases, and 10 bases separated the two germline ends. Germline CDR1 and CDR2: LNHDA and SQIVND (reference sequence). The CDR3 is made up of 13 amino acids. CDR3 nucleotides: TGTGCCGGGAGCAACGCGAACACCGGGGAGCTGTTTTTT. Translation gives CAGSNANTGELFF.

The chain recombines TRBV29-1 with TRBJ2-1, with 7 bases aligning to TRBD1. This CDR3 is built from 12 residues. From germline, CDR1 is SQVTM and CDR2 ANQGSEA. J was trimmed by 4 bases and V by 8 bases; bases with no gene match: 5. The CDR3 nucleotides read TGCAGCACTCTGGGACAGTACAATGAGCAGTTCTTC. It yields the protein CSTLGQYNEQFF.

This clone is medium-sized by share. V gene TRBV11-3 combines with J gene TRBJ2-7; 10 nucleotides align to TRBD1. Germline V gene lookup returns CDR1 SGHNT and CDR2 YENEEA. The CDR3 is made up of 14 amino acids. The junction had 9 bases not matched to a gene; V was cut back by 4 bases and J by 9 bases. The CDR3 loop reads CASSSDRGESVQYF. CDR3 nucleotide sequence: TGTGCCAGCAGCTCGGACAGGGGGGAGTCGGTGCAGTACTTC.